These 10 T cell receptor beta chains came from one sample sequenced in a study of shared clonotypes between healthy human individuals. Libraries were prepared by immunoSEQ multiplex PCR; TCRdb keeps only in-frame clonotypes and omits some of them. The table records about 490,000 clones, about 80% of them present only once. Sequenced material: PBMCs. Receptors were obtained from a woman in her thirties or forties in good health. Some clones in this sample may be carry-over from other donors' samples.

As DNA, the CDR3 is TGCGCCAGTCAAACCGGGACAGACGTTATGAACACTGAAGCTTTCTTT. Translated: CASQTGTDVMNTEAFF. The chain joins TRBV5-1 to TRBJ1-1; 7 positions match TRBD1. CDR3 size: 16 residues. Per germline, CDR1 SGHRS and CDR2 YFSETQ. V lost 8 bases and J lost 0; bases outside the gene matches: 13.

The chain combines TRBV5-1 with TRBJ2-5; D may be TRBD2 (6 bases). Germline CDR1 SGHRS, CDR2 YFSETQ. Trimming shortened V by 0 bases and J by 1 base, and 10 bases separated the two germline ends. CDR3 size: 15 residues. Here the CDR3 reads CASSLGVSGQETQYF. The CDR3 DNA follows: TGCGCCAGCAGCTTGGGAGTTAGCGGCCAAGAGACCCAGTACTTC.

This sequence joins TRBV9 and TRBJ2-3; 7 bases are a match to TRBD1. The CDR3 length is 15 residues. Germline values: CDR1 SGDLS, CDR2 YYNGEE. The ends lost 6 bases at V and 2 bases at J; junction bases unmatched: 9. CDR3: CASTPTQGFTDTQYF. In DNA, the CDR3 is TGTGCCAGCACCCCCACACAGGGGTTCACAGATACGCAGTATTTT. Combining the CDR3 with reference TRBV9 and TRBJ2-3 gives the whole variable domain DSGVTQTPKHLITATGQRVTLRCSPRSGDLSVYWYQQSLDQGLQFLIQYYNGEERAKGNILERFSAQQFPDLHSELNLSSLELGDSALYFCASTPTQGFTDTQYFGPGTRLTVL.

This clone was seen just once. This sequence joins TRBV7-3 and TRBJ2-1; D uncertain. Germline values: CDR1 SGHTA, CDR2 FQGTGA. The V end lost 5 bases, the J end lost 6 bases, and 17 bases lay between the germline ends. The CDR3 is 15 residues long. The CDR3 region is CASSLDRAGPNEQFF. The CDR3, as DNA: TGTGCCAGCAGCCTAGATCGGGCTGGACCCAATGAGCAGTTCTTC.

This clone has a single count. The chain has TRBV2 and TRBJ2-1, with D perhaps matching TRBD2 (6 bases). The CDR3 is 17 residues long. V lost 8 bases, J lost 4 bases, and 24 bases lay in between. CDR1 SNHLY and CDR2 FYNNEI come from the germline V gene. DNA of the CDR3: TGTGCCAGCCAGGTCGGGAGCCCACTTACCTTTTACAATGAGCAGTTCTTC. Protein sequence: CASQVGSPLTFYNEQFF.

This chain links TRBV21-1 with TRBJ2-7; the table assigns TRBD2, which was not confirmed against the DNA. TRBV21-1 is listed as a pseudogene. This CDR3 is 15 amino acids long. The CDR3: CASSSRTGHSYEQYF. The CDR3 nucleotides read TGTGCCAGCAGCTCTCGGACTGGGCACTCCTACGAGCAGTACTTC.

This sequence joins TRBV6-5 and TRBJ2-3; 7 bases match TRBD1. CDR1 MNHEY and CDR2 SVGAGI come from the germline V gene. The CDR3 spans 15 residues. V shed 3 bases and J 3 bases; nucleotides not matched to a gene: 6. CDR3 bases: TGTGCCAGCAGTTATCGATGGACAGGTACAGATACGCAGTATTTT. This gives the protein CASSYRWTGTDTQYF.

The chain has TRBV6-5 and TRBJ2-7, with D unresolved. Trimming stripped 0 bases from V and 0 bases from J, with 12 bases between. Germline-derived CDR1 and CDR2 are MNHEY and SVGAGI. The CDR3 is made up of 16 amino acids. The CDR3 DNA reads TGTGCCAGCAGTTACTCGCTAGGCCGCAGCTCCTACGAGCAGTACTTC. Protein sequence: CASSYSLGRSSYEQYF.

This clone turned up a few times. The V call is TRBV6-1, the J call TRBJ1-5; D possibly corresponds to TRBD1 (6 bases). There are 14 residues in the CDR3. The germline gives CDR1 MNHNS, CDR2 SASEGT. The germline V and J ends were trimmed by 7 bases and 4 bases, with 14 bases remaining between them. In nucleotides, the CDR3 is TGTGCCAGCACTAGGACAGATGGAAATCAGCCCCAGCATTTT. This gives the protein CASTRTDGNQPQHF.

V usage is TRBV5-4 and J usage is TRBJ1-4, with 7 bases aligning to TRBD1. The ends lost 1 base at V and 4 bases at J; junction bases unmatched: 10. This CDR3 contains 17 residues. The germline CDR1 and CDR2 sequences are SGHNT and YYREEE (reference sequence). For the CDR3, the DNA is TGTGCCAGCAGCTTGCGGGGCAAGGGGGCGAGTAATGAAAAACTGTTTTTT. Protein: CASSLRGKGASNEKLFF.